Listed here is a single T cell receptor (beta chain). Its antigen is not known. This sample was taken from a study of monozygotic twins with inflammatory bowel disease. Total RNA from whole blood was isolated with no T cell sorting. Study-wide results and limits: Patients with IBD had less TCRbeta diversity (inverse Simpson) than their healthy co-twins. Especially where disease activity was present, IBD patients had fewer clonotypes in common with others than healthy twins did.

The germline V gene has CDR1 MNHEY and CDR2 SVGEGT. This CDR3 contains 14 residues. Template switching added UMIs carrying a 6-nucleotide sample barcode. TCRdb re-called the 5' RACE reads and shows each CDR3 protein once, DNA omitted. This table holds 350,000 to 500,000 distinct CDR3 sequences. Sequencing used blood. The chain couples TRBV6-2 or TRBV6-3 to TRBJ1-2; TCRdb returns TRBD1, unconfirmable since there is no DNA. The TCR sequence derives from a human donor with ulcerative colitis or Crohn's disease, or a healthy co-twin of an affected twin (not recorded which). CDR3: CASSHGAKNYGYTF.